This TCR beta chain derives from a study of Ad26.COV2.S vaccination and SARS-CoV-2 variants. Study as a whole: Intramuscular Ad26.COV2.S doses were given once or twice, 56 days apart.

Using immunoSEQ multiplex PCR, the repertoire was profiled, and TCRdb retains in-frame clones only, with some absent. The sample includes roughly 400,000 clones, 92% of them seen just once. This sample's treatment: about 20 received Ad26.COV2.S at low or high dose, single or two shots; about 5 received placebo; per-sample allocation not given. Samples were taken on day 63 after the first vaccine or placebo injection. Trimming took 1 base from V and 5 from J, leaving 3 bases between them. CDR3 length: 12 amino acids. Germline lookup yields CDR1 SEHNR and CDR2 FQNEAQ (reference sequence). As for this clone: This sample includes further DNA sequences coding for the same CDR3.

This TCR came from a person between 18 and 60 years old who received the Ad26.COV2.S COVID-19 vaccine or a placebo. V and J are TRBV7-9 and TRBJ1-5; D remains ambiguous. Specimen: peripheral blood, collected in a trial of Ad26.COV2.S vaccine versus placebo. The CDR3: CASSLGYQPQHF. Written as DNA, the CDR3 is TGTGCCAGCAGCTTAGGGTATCAGCCCCAGCATTTT.